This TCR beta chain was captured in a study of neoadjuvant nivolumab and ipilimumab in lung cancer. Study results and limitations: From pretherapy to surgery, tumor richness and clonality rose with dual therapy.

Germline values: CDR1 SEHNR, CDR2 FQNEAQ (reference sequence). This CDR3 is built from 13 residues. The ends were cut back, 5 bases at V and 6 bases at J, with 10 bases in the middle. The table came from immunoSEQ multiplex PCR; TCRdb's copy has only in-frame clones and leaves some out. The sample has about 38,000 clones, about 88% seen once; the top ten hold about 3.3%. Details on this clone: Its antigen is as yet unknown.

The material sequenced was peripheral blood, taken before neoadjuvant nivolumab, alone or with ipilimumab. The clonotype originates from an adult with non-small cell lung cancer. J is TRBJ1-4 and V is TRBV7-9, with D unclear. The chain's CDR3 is CASSPLGDEKLFF. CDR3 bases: TGTGCCAGCAGCCCCCTCGGGGATGAAAAACTGTTTTTT.